The 29 T cell receptor beta chains below were found in one sample sequenced in a study of identical twins. TCRdb processed the 5' RACE reads anew with MiXCR; each CDR3 protein has one entry. The repertoire holds about 1.7 million distinct CDR3 sequences, with less than 35% as singletons. Input material: cord blood. The receptors were sampled from a newborn girl in good health.

The rearrangement uses TRBV27 and TRBJ2-1, with D possibly TRBD2 on 5 matching bases. Judging by the DNA end, TRBJ2-7 fits better; the J call may be wrong. The CDR3 has 15 residues. The germline CDR1 and CDR2 sequences are MNHEY and SMNVEV (reference sequence). The DNA for the CDR3 is TGTGCCAGCAGTGCCCTAGCTAGCTCCTACAATGAGCAGTACTTC. Protein sequence: CASSALASSYNEQYF.

The table lists this clonotype with a few counts. CDR3 sequence: CASSIDRSQMITEAFF. The CDR3, as DNA: TGTGCCAGCTCAATAGACAGGTCCCAGATGATCACTGAAGCTTTCTTT. V is TRBV18 and J is TRBJ1-1; D is possibly TRBD1 (6 bases). The germline V gene has CDR1 KGHSH and CDR2 LQKENI. The CDR3 is 16 residues long. V was pared by 5 bases and J by 4 bases, with 20 bases between. Supplemented by reference TRBV18 and TRBJ1-1, the full variable domain reads NAGVMQNPRHLVRRRGQEARLRCSPMKGHSHVYWYRQLPEEGLKFMVYLQKENIIDESGMPKERFSAEFPKEGPSILRIQQVVRGDSAAYFCASSIDRSQMITEAFFGQGTRLTVV.

This clonotype was seen a few times. The V and J genes are TRBV7-9 and TRBJ1-5, with 7 bases aligning to TRBD1. Germline V gene data show CDR1 as SEHNR and CDR2 as FQNEAQ (reference sequence). The CDR3 contains 14 residues. Trimming at V came to 5 bases and at J to 5 bases, leaving 6 bases not matched to a gene. CDR3 sequence reads: CASSTDRDYQPQHF. The CDR3 DNA is TGTGCCAGCAGCACCGACAGGGATTATCAGCCCCAGCATTTT. The variable domain in full, completed from reference TRBV7-9 and TRBJ1-5, reads DTGVSQNPRHKITKRGQNVTFRCDPISEHNRLYWYRQTLGQGPEFLTYFQNEAQLEKSRLLSDRFSAERPKGSFSTLEIQRTEQGDSAMYLCASSTDRDYQPQHFGDGTRLSIL.

V usage is TRBV27 and J usage is TRBJ2-5; D is undetermined. With 2 bases removed from V and 2 bases from J, the gap between germline ends came to 9 bases. CDR1 and CDR2 from the germline V gene are MNHEY and SMNVEV (reference sequence). This CDR3 has 14 amino acids. The DNA of the CDR3 is TGTGCCAGCAGTTTACATCACCTACAAGAGACCCAGTACTTC. Amino acids: CASSLHHLQETQYF.

This chain connects TRBV6-6 to TRBJ1-5; D is uncertain. The CDR3 sequence is 15 residues long. Germline V lookup: CDR1 MNHNY, CDR2 SVGAGI (reference sequence). Deletions cut 6 bases from V and 0 bases from J, with 12 bases between. CDR3 protein: CASRPPGYSNQPQHF. The CDR3 DNA reads as TGTGCCAGCAGGCCTCCGGGGTATAGCAATCAGCCCCAGCATTTT.

This clonotype was detected a few times. The V and J genes are TRBV3-1 and TRBJ1-1, with D possibly being TRBD1 (5 bases). V gave up 2 bases and J gave up 0 bases, with 7 bases separating them. The CDR3 extends over 14 amino acids. The V gene's germline CDR1 is LGHDT and CDR2 YNNKEL (reference sequence). CDR3 coding DNA: TGTGCCAGCAGCCAACGGGGGATGAACACTGAAGCTTTCTTT. It codes for CASSQRGMNTEAFF.

This clonotype was observed a few times. V usage is TRBV6-1 and J usage is TRBJ2-5; no reliable D call. This CDR3 spans 13 amino acids. V was shortened by 2 bases and J by 4 bases, with 8 bases between the two germline ends. CDR1 and CDR2 from the germline V gene are MNHNS and SASEGT. CDR3 in DNA: TGTGCCAGCAGTGAATACACGGGAGAGACCCAGTACTTC. This sequence encodes CASSEYTGETQYF.

This chain uses TRBV10-3 with TRBJ2-3; D gene unclear. Germline V gives CDR1 ENHRY, CDR2 SYGVKD. The CDR3 covers 12 residues. Trimming cost V 8 bases and J 7 bases, with 13 bases left between them. This CDR3 is CAIAAPPHTQYF. The CDR3, as DNA: TGTGCCATCGCAGCGCCCCCCCATACGCAGTATTTT.

J is TRBJ1-1 and V is TRBV10-3; D is undetermined. The V end was cut by 1 base, the J end by 3 bases, with 3 bases between. CDR1 and CDR2 from the germline V gene are ENHRY and SYGVKD. CDR3 length: 12 residues. The CDR3 nucleotides read TGTGCCATCAGTGAGTGGGACACTGAAGCTTTCTTT. Translation: CAISEWDTEAFF.

The genes are TRBV29-1 and TRBJ2-1; 7 bases are a match to TRBD2. The end of the DNA is better explained by TRBJ2-7, so the J call may be wrong. CDR3 length equals 15 residues. Looked up from germline, CDR1 is SQVTM and CDR2 is ANQGSEA. The DNA for the CDR3 is TGCAGCGTTTCCCCGACCGGGAGGACATACAATGAGCAGTACTTC. As protein: CSVSPTGRTYNEQYF.

The table lists this clonotype with a count of one. The rearrangement joins TRBV20-1 to TRBJ1-5; 7 bases line up with TRBD1. The V segment lost 4 bases and the J segment 5 bases; nucleotides outside the gene matches: 8. Germline lookup yields CDR1 DFQATT and CDR2 SNEGSKA (reference sequence). The CDR3 runs 14 residues. The CDR3 DNA follows: TGCAGTGCTAAGGGCGACAGGGTTGATCAGCCCCAGCATTTT. Translating gives CSAKGDRVDQPQHF.

This clonotype has at least ten counts. This chain uses TRBV29-1 with TRBJ1-2, with D possibly being TRBD1 (5 bases). Deletions cut 2 bases from V and 5 bases from J, with 6 bases between. Germline V CDR1 and CDR2: SQVTM, ANQGSEA. The CDR3 length is 11 residues. This chain's CDR3 is CSVERGYGYTF. The CDR3 nucleotides read TGCAGCGTTGAAAGGGGTTATGGCTACACCTTC.

The DNA of the CDR3 is TGCGCCAGCAGCCAATGGAAGGGGAGCAATGAGCAGTTCTTC. Its translation: CASSQWKGSNEQFF. The chain combines TRBV4-1 with TRBJ2-1; D is tentatively TRBD1 or TRBD2 (5 bases each). The CDR3 covers 14 residues. V was clipped by 2 bases and J by 6 bases, with 11 bases between them. Per germline, CDR1 MGHRA and CDR2 YSYEKL.

This clonotype has just one count. This chain joins TRBV20-1 and TRBJ1-4; 7 bases match TRBD1. V shed 6 bases and J 8 bases; nucleotides not matched to a gene: 12. CDR1 and CDR2 (germline): DFQATT, SNEGSKA (reference sequence). The CDR3 length is 14 residues. The CDR3 sequence: CSAQATGPGEKLFF. CDR3 nucleotides: TGCAGTGCCCAGGCGACAGGGCCGGGGGAAAAACTGTTTTTT.

In its sample, this clonotype was seen a few times. V is TRBV25-1 and J is TRBJ2-3; D not resolved. The CDR3 is made up of 13 amino acids. Trimming took 7 bases from V and 4 from J, leaving 12 bases between them. Germline V CDR1 and CDR2: MGHDK, SYGVNS. CDR3 nucleotides: TGTGCCAGCATTCCCCTGAGCGCAGATACGCAGTATTTT. Its translation: CASIPLSADTQYF.

In its sample, this clonotype was seen many times. V gene TRBV3-1 combines with J gene TRBJ2-6; no clear D. Per the germline V gene, CDR1 is LGHDT and CDR2 is YNNKEL (reference sequence). CDR3 length: 13 amino acids. The V end lost 6 bases, the J end lost 0 bases, and 3 bases lay between the germline ends. CDR3 nucleotide sequence: TGTGCCAGCAGTCCCTCTGGGGCCAACGTCCTGACTTTC. As protein: CASSPSGANVLTF. Using reference TRBV3-1 and TRBJ2-6 for the parts outside the CDR3, the full variable domain is DTAVSQTPKYLVTQMGNDKSIKCEQNLGHDTMYWYKQDSKKFLKIMFSYNNKELIINETVPNRFSPKSPDKAHLNLHINSLELGDSAVYFCASSPSGANVLTFGAGSRLTVL.

Worth noting for this clonotype: This may come from a read error, since a much larger clone is one base off. The chain employs TRBV5-1 and TRBJ2-3; TRBD1 is a possible D gene (6 bases). The V end lost 0 bases, the J end lost 5 bases, and 10 bases lay between the germline ends. Germline V CDR1 and CDR2: SGHRS, YFSETQ. This CDR3 has 14 residues. In DNA, the CDR3 is TGCGCCAGCAGCTTGGACAGGGATGGAGATACGCAGTATTTT. Its protein is CASSLDRDGDTQYF.

V is TRBV6-5 and J is TRBJ1-3, with D possibly TRBD1 on 5 matching bases. CDR1 is MNHEY and CDR2 is SVGAGI in the germline V gene. The CDR3 has 13 amino acids. V was trimmed by 6 bases and J by 7 bases, leaving 13 bases between them. CDR3 coding DNA: TGTGCCAGCAGCCCCAGGCAGGGTAACACCATATATTTT. This translates into CASSPRQGNTIYF.

The chain uses TRBV12-3 or TRBV12-4 and TRBJ1-5; a weak D match, TRBD1 (6 bases). Trimming stripped 1 base from V and 1 base from J, with 17 bases between. The CDR3 spans 18 residues. The CDR3 DNA reads TGTGCCAGCAGTTTAGTTGCCGGTTGGCAGGGGAGCAATCAGCCCCAGCATTTT. It translates to CASSLVAGWQGSNQPQHF.

The chain employs TRBV29-1 and TRBJ2-1; TRBD2 aligns across 12 bases. The germline V gene has CDR1 SQVTM and CDR2 ANQGSEA. The V segment lost 0 bases and the J segment 4 bases; nucleotides outside the gene matches: 1. The CDR3 covers 15 residues. The CDR3 reads CSVEDLAGGYNEQFF. CDR3 coding DNA: TGCAGCGTTGAAGATCTAGCGGGAGGGTACAATGAGCAGTTCTTC.

This rearrangement joins TRBV7-9 to TRBJ1-2; 7 nucleotides match TRBD1. There are 13 residues in the CDR3. CDR1 is SEHNR and CDR2 is FQNEAQ in the germline V gene (reference sequence). The trim removed 5 bases at V and 6 bases at J, leaving 6 bases unmatched. The CDR3 coding sequence is TGTGCCAGCAGCGCTCAGGGGGAGGATGGCTACACCTTC. Translating gives CASSAQGEDGYTF.

This clonotype was observed a few times. This chain uses TRBV4-2 with TRBJ2-2, with a tentative D call TRBD2 (6 bases). Trimming took off 1 base at V and 5 bases at J, with 17 bases between the two ends. Germline-derived CDR1 and CDR2 are LGHNA and YNFKEQ. CDR3 size: 17 residues. The CDR3 DNA sequence: TGTGCCAGCAGCCAAGGGGGGGTAGCAACATGGACCGGGGAGCTGTTTTTT. Encoded protein: CASSQGGVATWTGELFF.

The chain couples TRBV6-1 to TRBJ2-7; D possibly corresponds to TRBD2 (6 bases). This CDR3 region has 14 residues. Germline assignment: CDR1 MNHNS and CDR2 SASEGT. The V end was cut by 2 bases, the J end by 7 bases, with 15 bases between. The CDR3 here is CASSELRGRFEQYF. The CDR3 nucleotides are TGTGCCAGCAGTGAATTGCGGGGCCGGTTTGAGCAGTACTTC.

In its sample, this clonotype was seen many times. V usage is TRBV28 and J usage is TRBJ2-5, with 9 bases lining up with TRBD2. V was clipped by 3 bases and J by 0 bases; unmatched bases: 5. The length of the CDR3 is 16 residues. Germline CDR1 reads MDHEN; CDR2 reads SYDVKM. The CDR3, as DNA: TGTGCCAGCAGTTTTTGGGTAGCGGGAGACCAAGAGACCCAGTACTTC. Amino acids: CASSFWVAGDQETQYF.

The V call is TRBV15, the J call TRBJ2-6; 8 bases are shared with TRBD2. The CDR3 extends over 18 amino acids. V trimming: 1 base; J trimming: 4 bases; junction bases outside the gene matches: 9. CDR1 and CDR2 from the germline V gene are LNHNV and YYDKDF (reference sequence). CDR3 amino acids: CATSRGTSGPLGANVLTF. CDR3 sequence (DNA): TGTGCCACCAGCAGAGGAACTAGCGGTCCTCTCGGGGCCAACGTCCTGACTTTC.

This clonotype was observed a few times. The chain carries TRBV4-1 and TRBJ2-7, with D unresolved. Germline V gene data show CDR1 as MGHRA and CDR2 as YSYEKL. This CDR3 contains 15 residues. Trimming pared 1 base from V and 2 bases from J, leaving 12 bases between. The CDR3 reads CASSQVGLGAYEQYF. The CDR3, as DNA: TGCGCCAGCAGCCAAGTTGGGCTAGGTGCCTACGAGCAGTACTTC.

The V call is TRBV6-2 or TRBV6-3, the J call TRBJ2-1; 9 bases are a match to TRBD2. This CDR3 contains 17 residues. CDR1 MNHEY and CDR2 SVGEGT come from the germline V gene. V shed 3 bases, J shed 3 bases, and the junction held 9 bases outside the gene matches. CDR3 DNA sequence: TGTGCCAGCAGTTATTTCTCTAGCGGGAACGTCTACAATGAGCAGTTCTTC. It is translated as CASSYFSSGNVYNEQFF.

At least ten counts were recorded for this clonotype. The chain joins TRBV12-3 or TRBV12-4 to TRBJ2-7, with a tentative D call TRBD1 (6 bases). This CDR3 contains 14 residues. The V end was cut by 5 bases, the J end by 2 bases, with 13 bases between. The CDR3 DNA reads TGTGCCAGCAGTCGCAGGGGCGTAACCTACGAGCAGTACTTC. Translating gives CASSRRGVTYEQYF.

The gene calls are TRBV7-2 and TRBJ2-4; 9 positions agree with TRBD2. This CDR3 contains 19 residues. The V gene end was trimmed by 0 bases and the J gene end by 0 bases; junction bases not matched to a gene: 9. Germline CDR1 SGHTA, CDR2 FQGNSA. This chain's CDR3 is CASSLALAGPLLAKNIQYF. CDR3 nucleotides: TGTGCCAGCAGCTTAGCGCTAGCGGGACCTCTATTAGCCAAAAACATTCAGTACTTC.